This T cell receptor beta chain was retrieved from a study of lymphopenia after photon versus proton radiotherapy. The study, taken as a whole, reports: Post-nadir diversity loss with photons came from oligoclonal expansion, particularly CD8+ Temra cells. Relative stability marked proton patients; photon patients lost diversity and naive cells. Only patients who died were analyzed for survival; proton advantage is unproven. Larger post-nadir TCR diversity loss correlated inversely with survival in deceased patients.

The data were produced by immunoSEQ multiplex PCR, yet TCRdb's version contains in-frame clones alone and is incomplete. The table lists thousands of clones, about 91% of them singletons. This clone appeared a few times. As yet, its antigen is unknown. This TCR was sampled from an older man with cholangiocarcinoma. Material: peripheral blood, obtained from a patient treated with photon-based radiotherapy.

The CDR3 nucleotides are TGTGCCAGCAGTTCCCTCTCCTACTCAGAGAACACTGAAGCTTTCTTT. Amino acid sequence: CASSSLSYSENTEAFF. The chain joins TRBV28 to TRBJ1-1; D unresolved. Trimming removed 4 bases at V and 1 base at J, with 16 bases between. Germline CDR1 and CDR2: MDHEN and SYDVKM. There are 16 residues in the CDR3.